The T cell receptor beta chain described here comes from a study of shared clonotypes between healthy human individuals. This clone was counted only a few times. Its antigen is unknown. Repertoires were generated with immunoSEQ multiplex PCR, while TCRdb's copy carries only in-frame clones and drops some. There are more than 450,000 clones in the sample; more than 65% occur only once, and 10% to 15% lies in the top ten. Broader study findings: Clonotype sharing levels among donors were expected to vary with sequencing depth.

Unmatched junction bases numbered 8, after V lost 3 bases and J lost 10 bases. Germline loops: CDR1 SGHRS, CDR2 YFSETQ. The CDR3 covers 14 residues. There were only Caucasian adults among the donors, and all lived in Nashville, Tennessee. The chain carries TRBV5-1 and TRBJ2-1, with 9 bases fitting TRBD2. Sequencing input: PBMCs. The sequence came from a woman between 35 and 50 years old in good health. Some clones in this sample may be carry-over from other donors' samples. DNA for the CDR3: TGCGCCAGCAGCTGGACGGTGCGGGAGGGAGAGCAGTTCTTC. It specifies CASSWTVREGEQFF.